This T cell receptor (beta chain) came from a study of cytomegalovirus exposure and HLA in healthy donors. Findings of the study overall: At a 0.05 false discovery rate, a later analysis found 16,951 TCR beta sequences to be associated with HLA alleles. A missense DCLRE1C variant was associated with V- and J-gene trimming of TCR beta chains in a later analysis, and an independent cohort replicated the association. Presence/absence analyses assumed roughly uniform sequencing depth across donors, which may not hold.

This CDR3 has 16 amino acids. V was clipped by 3 bases and J by 6 bases; unmatched bases: 11. Germline V gives CDR1 SGDLS, CDR2 YYNGEE. Details on this clone: What it binds is not known.

This PCR relied on a set of 60 Vbeta primers and 13 Jbeta primers. The table came from immunoSEQ multiplex PCR; TCRdb's copy has only in-frame clones and leaves some out. Here the sample spans around 200,000 clones, roughly four fifths being singletons. The donors were healthy bone marrow donors. This chain links TRBV9 with TRBJ2-1; 8 nucleotides line up with TRBD2. The sample comprised PBMCs. The receptor was derived from a woman between 35 and 50 years old in good health and CMV-seronegative. CDR3 DNA sequence: TGTGCCAGCAGCGCAATAGCGGGACCGCCTAGCAATGAGCAGTTCTTC. It specifies CASSAIAGPPSNEQFF.